This passage covers 27 T cell receptor beta chains from one sample sequenced in a study of neoadjuvant anti-PD-1 for oral cavity cancer (dated by TCRdb to 2020 to 2022). Libraries were constructed by the immunoSEQ multiplex PCR assay. What TCRdb holds here is the immuneACCESS table cut down to in-frame rearrangements. Part of the clones is not present; checked against another copy, under half of the missing clones reflect an unresolved V gene, and the others are unexplained. The sample profile shows over 11,000 clones; over 55% of them were found once. In total, the top ten clones hold roughly 3.2% of the sample. The meaning of the sample's time point label: before neoadjuvant nivolumab. The input for sequencing was PBMCs, taken before nivolumab (anti-PD-1) treatment. The receptor set was obtained from a person aged 35-79 years with oral cavity squamous cell carcinoma.

Only a few counts were recorded for this clone. The genes are TRBV2 and TRBJ2-7; unclear D gene. Trimming left V 7 bases short and J 0 bases short, with 10 bases between. The CDR3 contains 13 residues. CDR1 is SNHLY, CDR2 FYNNEI, per germline. In nucleotides, the CDR3 is TGTGCCAGCACCGCGGCCGACTCCTACGAGCAGTACTTC. As protein: CASTAADSYEQYF.

The gene calls are TRBV5-4 and TRBJ2-3, with D perhaps assigned TRBD1 or TRBD2 (5 bases each). Looked up from germline, CDR1 is SGHNT and CDR2 is YYREEE (reference sequence). This CDR3 is built from 16 residues. V lost 0 bases to trimming and J lost 8 bases, with 19 bases between them. The CDR3 coding sequence is TGTGCCAGCAGCTTGGTGAACCCCCGGGGCGTCGGTACGCAGTATTTT. Its translation: CASSLVNPRGVGTQYF.

The rearrangement uses TRBV2 and TRBJ2-1; 9 bases are a match to TRBD2. The germline V gene encodes CDR1 SNHLY and CDR2 FYNNEI. Trimming at V came to 2 bases and at J to 10 bases, leaving 21 bases not matched to a gene. This CDR3 region has 19 residues. The CDR3 is CASSEWARLVSGGSGEQFF. CDR3 nucleotides: TGTGCCAGCAGTGAATGGGCCCGCTTGGTCAGCGGGGGGTCTGGCGAGCAGTTCTTC. Full variable domain (outside the CDR3, taken from reference TRBV2 and TRBJ2-1): EPEVTQTPSHQVTQMGQEVILRCVPISNHLYFYWYRQILGQKVEFLVSFYNNEISEKSEIFDDQFSVERPDGSNFTLKIRSTKLEDSAMYFCASSEWARLVSGGSGEQFFGPGTRLTVL.

This sequence joins TRBV7-2 and TRBJ2-7; no clear D gene. The CDR3 contains 11 residues. The V and J ends lost 5 bases and 0 bases respectively, with 2 bases between them. CDR1 and CDR2 (germline): SGHTA, FQGNSA. The CDR3 is CASSPSYEQYF. The CDR3 DNA reads as TGTGCCAGCAGCCCCTCCTACGAGCAGTACTTC.

The rearrangement uses TRBV7-3 and TRBJ2-5; 7 bases are a match to TRBD1. CDR3 size: 15 residues. The V segment lost 5 bases and the J segment 0 bases; nucleotides outside the gene matches: 6. Germline CDR1 and CDR2: SGHTA and FQGTGA. In DNA, the CDR3 is TGTGCCAGCAGCGTAGGGGGCGGAAACCAAGAGACCCAGTACTTC. It specifies CASSVGGGNQETQYF.

The genes are TRBV15 and TRBJ1-1; TRBD1 might be the D (6 bases). CDR1 and CDR2 from the germline V gene are LNHNV and YYDKDF (reference sequence). The CDR3 sequence is 17 residues long. Trimming removed 1 base at V and 4 bases at J, with 19 bases between. CDR3 bases: TGTGCCACCAGCAGAGTTACCAACAGGGCGGTTGGCACTGAAGCTTTCTTT. This sequence encodes CATSRVTNRAVGTEAFF.

The rearrangement links TRBV30 to TRBJ2-3; 7 bases are a match to TRBD1. The germline V gene encodes CDR1 GTSNPN and CDR2 SVGIG (reference sequence). The J segment lost 2 bases and the V segment lost 0 bases, leaving 8 bases of the junction unmatched. This CDR3 is built from 16 residues. CDR3 in DNA: TGTGCCTGGAGTGTCTGGGGCAGGGGGTTCACAGATACGCAGTATTTT. Protein: CAWSVWGRGFTDTQYF.

The chain combines TRBV15 with TRBJ2-7; D remains unclear. This CDR3 spans 16 amino acids. Germline CDR1 LNHNV, CDR2 YYDKDF (reference sequence). V was cut by 1 base and J by 4 bases, with 17 bases left in between. CDR3 protein: CATSRVYGPITYEQYF. In nucleotides, the CDR3 is TGTGCCACCAGCAGAGTTTACGGACCGATAACATACGAGCAGTACTTC.

The chain employs TRBV28 and TRBJ1-5, with 12 bases that match TRBD1. The CDR3 extends over 15 amino acids. In germline, CDR1 is MDHEN, CDR2 SYDVKM. Trimming removed 4 bases from V and 7 bases from J; junction bases left unmatched: 5. The CDR3 coding sequence is TGTGCCAGCAGTTCCCCCGGGACAGGGGGCCAGCCCCAGCATTTT. It codes for CASSSPGTGGQPQHF.

As to this clone: The junction departs from the called germline gene at one end, perhaps through a read error. The gene calls are TRBV10-3 and TRBJ2-7; TRBD1 is a possible D gene (5 bases). This CDR3 comprises 12 residues. CDR1 and CDR2 from the germline V gene are ENHRY and SYGVKD. CDR3 loop: CAISESDNVAVF. The CDR3 DNA sequence: TGTGCCATCAGTGAGTCGGACAACGTGGCGGTATTC.

The V gene is TRBV6-5, the J gene TRBJ2-7; maybe TRBD2 (5 bases). Germline V CDR1 and CDR2: MNHEY, SVGAGI. V lost 5 bases to trimming and J lost 0 bases, with 14 bases between them. The CDR3 has 15 residues. CDR3 protein: CASSRNPGSSYEQYF. The CDR3, as DNA: TGTGCCAGCAGTCGCAACCCGGGGAGCTCCTACGAGCAGTACTTC.

There are a few counts of this clone. V and J are TRBV12-5 and TRBJ2-2; D is unresolved. This CDR3 is 13 amino acids long. Germline lookup yields CDR1 LGHNT and CDR2 FRNRAP. V lost 6 bases and J lost 1, with 6 bases in between. Here the CDR3 DNA reads TGTGCTAGTGGAGGAGAGAACACCGGGGAGCTGTTTTTT. This codes for CASGGENTGELFF. The full variable domain, its missing parts supplied by reference TRBV12-5 and TRBJ2-2, is DARVTQTPRHKVTEMGQEVTMRCQPILGHNTVFWYRQTMMQGLELLAYFRNRAPLDDSGMPKDRFSAEMPDATLATLKIQPSEPRDSAVYFCASGGENTGELFFGEGSRLTVL.

This clone has only a few counts. The V gene is TRBV14, the J gene TRBJ2-7; D is ambiguous. There are 13 residues in the CDR3. In germline, CDR1 is SGHDN, CDR2 FVKESK. V lost 1 base and J 9 bases, leaving 13 bases between the germline ends. DNA of the CDR3: TGTGCCAGCAGCCAAGGGCTGGCCAGGCCGCAGTACTTC. Translated: CASSQGLARPQYF. Supplemented by reference TRBV14 and TRBJ2-7, the full variable domain reads EAGVTQFPSHSVIEKGQTVTLRCDPISGHDNLYWYRRVMGKEIKFLLHFVKESKQDESGMPNNRFLAERTGGTYSTLKVQPAELEDSGVYFCASSQGLARPQYFGPGTRLTVT.

This clone has only a few counts. The chain carries TRBV21-1 and TRBJ1-3. TRBV21-1 is annotated as a pseudogene. The CDR3 is made up of 13 amino acids. CDR3 sequence: CASSKGRDNTIYF. The CDR3 region has the DNA TGTGCCAGCAGCAAAGGCAGGGACAACACCATATATTTT.

The chain carries TRBV19 and TRBJ1-1; D might be TRBD1 (5 bases). V lost 4 bases and J lost 5, with 17 bases in between. CDR1 LNHDA and CDR2 SQIVND come from the germline V gene (reference sequence). The CDR3 sequence is 15 residues long. The CDR3 here is CASSRGLGPPTEAFF. The CDR3 coding sequence is TGTGCCAGTAGTAGGGGGTTGGGGCCCCCAACTGAAGCTTTCTTT.

This chain links TRBV28 with TRBJ1-2; D not resolved. The CDR3 runs 13 residues. Trimming shortened V by 3 bases and J by 7 bases, and 12 bases separated the two germline ends. Germline lookup yields CDR1 MDHEN and CDR2 SYDVKM. CDR3: CASSLGREVGYTF. In nucleotides, the CDR3 is TGTGCCAGCAGTTTGGGCCGGGAGGTTGGCTACACCTTC.

J is TRBJ1-2 and V is TRBV5-6; no definite D call. The germline gives CDR1 SGHDT, CDR2 YYEEEE. Trimming removed 4 bases at V and 8 bases at J, with 21 bases between. The CDR3 is 15 amino acids. CDR3 residues: CASSPPPDRPQGYTF. CDR3 coding DNA: TGTGCCAGCAGCCCACCACCGGACCGCCCTCAAGGCTACACCTTC.

V gene TRBV7-9 combines with J gene TRBJ1-2; perhaps TRBD1 as D (6 bases). CDR3 length equals 17 residues. The V gene lost 5 bases and the J gene lost 0 bases, with 19 bases spanning the gap. CDR1 and CDR2 from the germline V gene are SEHNR and FQNEAQ (reference sequence). This CDR3 reads CASSPPATRGPNYGYTF. Written as DNA, the CDR3 is TGTGCCAGCAGCCCCCCCGCCACCAGGGGACCTAACTATGGCTACACCTTC.

The rearrangement uses TRBV6-6 and TRBJ2-7; possibly TRBD2 for D (6 bases). Trimming removed 2 bases at V and 9 bases at J, with 23 bases between. The CDR3 extends over 16 amino acids. Germline CDR1 and CDR2: MNHNY and SVGAGI (reference sequence). For the CDR3, the DNA is TGTGCCAGCAGTTACACGTCCGGGGGTGACCTACGTGGGCAGTACTTC. Amino acids: CASSYTSGGDLRGQYF.

The rearrangement joins TRBV27 to TRBJ2-3; D possibly corresponds to TRBD1 (5 bases). The CDR3 covers 16 residues. Germline CDR1 reads MNHEY; CDR2 reads SMNVEV (reference sequence). Between the trimmed V and J ends, which lost 5 bases and 2 bases, there was a span of 17 bases. The CDR3 spells CASSLGLYGSTDTQYF. The CDR3 nucleotides are TGTGCCAGCAGTCTGGGGCTCTACGGGTCCACAGATACGCAGTATTTT.

The V gene is TRBV6-5, the J gene TRBJ1-2; D is possibly TRBD1 (5 bases). V shed 5 bases and J shed 0 bases, with 13 bases lying between them. Germline-derived CDR1 and CDR2 are MNHEY and SVGAGI. CDR3 size: 15 residues. The CDR3 loop is CASSTFTGANYGYTF. The CDR3 bases are TGTGCCAGCAGTACTTTCACAGGAGCTAACTATGGCTACACCTTC.

The genes are TRBV14 and TRBJ2-7; 7 bases agree with TRBD2. This CDR3 contains 15 residues. V lost 2 bases, J lost 2 bases, and 6 bases stayed unmatched. The germline V gene has CDR1 SGHDN and CDR2 FVKESK. CDR3 sequence: CASSQQLAWPYEQYF. DNA for the CDR3: TGTGCCAGCAGCCAACAACTAGCGTGGCCCTACGAGCAGTACTTC.

This clone was found a few times. CDR3 sequence: CASQLAGLVVDEQFF. In nucleotides, the CDR3 is TGTGCCAGCCAACTAGCGGGCCTCGTGGTCGATGAGCAGTTCTTC. This sequence joins TRBV2 and TRBJ2-1; TRBD2 matches 9 bases. The V and J ends lost 8 bases and 8 bases, in that order; junction bases with no gene match: 13. The CDR3 has 15 residues. The V gene's germline CDR1 is SNHLY and CDR2 FYNNEI.

V gene TRBV11-1 combines with J gene TRBJ1-6; TRBD1 might be the D (5 bases). The CDR3 spans 15 residues. Germline values: CDR1 SGHAT, CDR2 FQDESV (reference sequence). Trimming removed 3 bases from V and 6 bases from J, with 12 bases in between. The CDR3 reads CASSFGGVGNSPLHF. CDR3 DNA sequence: TGTGCCAGCAGCTTTGGGGGAGTGGGTAATTCACCCCTCCACTTT.

The chain couples TRBV9 to TRBJ2-3; 11 bases are a match to TRBD2. The CDR3 loop spans 15 amino acids. CDR1 SGDLS and CDR2 YYNGEE come from the germline V gene. J lost 3 bases, V lost 3 bases, and 3 bases had no gene match. The CDR3 is CASSEASGRTDTQYF. The CDR3 nucleotides read TGTGCCAGCAGCGAGGCTAGCGGGAGGACAGATACGCAGTATTTT.

The CDR3 protein is CASTSGDSSSYEQYF. DNA for the CDR3: TGTGCCAGCACTAGCGGGGACTCAAGCTCCTACGAGCAGTACTTC. This chain links TRBV6-1 with TRBJ2-7; 9 bases match TRBD2. The CDR3 has 15 amino acids. Germline V gene data show CDR1 as MNHNS and CDR2 as SASEGT. The V segment lost 7 bases and the J segment 0 bases; nucleotides outside the gene matches: 7.

This clone was counted between two and nine times. The rearrangement links TRBV9 to TRBJ2-2, with D unresolved. There are 16 residues in the CDR3. V lost 0 bases and J 0 bases, leaving 9 bases between the germline ends. Germline V CDR1 and CDR2: SGDLS, YYNGEE. The CDR3 bases are TGTGCCAGCAGCGTAGACCCTAGGACGAACACCGGGGAGCTGTTTTTT. As protein: CASSVDPRTNTGELFF.